Listed below are T cell receptor beta chains from one sample, sequenced in a study of blood T cell repertoires in COVID-19. Sequenced by immunoSEQ multiplex PCR; TCRdb stores in-frame clones only, minus some. The sample contains 400,000 to 500,000 clones, around 86% of which appear only once. Sample: peripheral blood. Receptors originate from a woman aged 25 to 39 with active or convalescent COVID-19. Each CDR3 is given with its conserved first and last residue. D genes are given only for firm matches. Where a row states a size, it is once, few, many or the class of an expanded clone; other rows omit it.

clone size: -
D gene: -
J gene: TRBJ1-1
V gene: TRBV2
CDR3 protein: CASNKGVMNTEAFF
CDR3 DNA: TGTGCCAGCAACAAGGGGGTCATGAACACTGAAGCTTTCTTT

clone size: few
D gene: -
J gene: TRBJ2-4
V gene: TRBV11-2
CDR3 protein: CASSLGASSKNIQYF
CDR3 DNA: TGTGCCAGCAGCTTAGGGGCCAGTTCTAAAAACATTCAGTACTTC

clone size: -
D gene: TRBD1
J gene: TRBJ1-2
V gene: TRBV10-3
CDR3 protein: CAINPQGAHYGYTF
CDR3 DNA: TGTGCCATCAATCCCCAGGGGGCCCACTATGGCTACACCTTC

clone size: -
D gene: TRBD1
J gene: TRBJ1-1
V gene: TRBV3-1/TRBV3-2
CDR3 protein: CASSQVLGGQPVTEAFF
CDR3 DNA: TGTGCCAGCAGCCAAGTATTGGGGGGACAGCCCGTAACTGAAGCTTTCTTT

clone size: few
D gene: -
J gene: TRBJ1-1
V gene: TRBV7-9
CDR3 protein: CASSTAGGSEAFF
CDR3 DNA: TGTGCCAGCAGCACCGCGGGAGGGAGTGAAGCTTTCTTT

clone size: few
D gene: TRBD1
J gene: TRBJ2-7
V gene: TRBV7-8
CDR3 protein: CASSPHRDSVFYEQYF
CDR3 DNA: TGTGCCAGCAGCCCGCACCGGGACAGCGTATTCTACGAGCAGTACTTC

clone size: -
D gene: -
J gene: TRBJ1-2
V gene: TRBV18
CDR3 protein: CASSPQTEYGYTF
CDR3 DNA: TGTGCCAGCTCACCACAGACAGAATATGGCTACACCTTC

clone size: -
D gene: TRBD1
J gene: TRBJ1-2
V gene: TRBV29-1
CDR3 protein: CSVEANPGGSYGYTF
CDR3 DNA: TGCAGCGTTGAGGCCAATCCAGGGGGCAGCTATGGCTACACCTTC

clone size: -
D gene: TRBD1
J gene: TRBJ2-2
V gene: TRBV6-4
CDR3 protein: CASSDSGQGETGELFF
CDR3 DNA: TGTGCCAGCAGTGACTCTGGACAGGGTGAAACCGGGGAGCTGTTTTTT

clone size: -
D gene: -
J gene: TRBJ2-3
V gene: TRBV6-2/TRBV6-3
CDR3 protein: CASSFKLTGGPSDTQYF
CDR3 DNA: TGTGCCAGCAGCTTTAAACTAACCGGGGGGCCCTCAGATACGCAGTATTTT

clone size: few
D gene: TRBD1
J gene: TRBJ2-5
V gene: TRBV6-6
CDR3 protein: CASSPRTGSQETQYF
CDR3 DNA: TGTGCCAGCAGCCCCCGGACAGGGTCCCAAGAGACCCAGTACTTC

clone size: -
D gene: TRBD2
J gene: TRBJ2-1
V gene: TRBV6-5
CDR3 protein: CASSTLAGHYNEQFF
CDR3 DNA: TGTGCCAGCAGCACCCTAGCGGGACACTACAATGAGCAGTTCTTC

clone size: -
D gene: TRBD1
J gene: TRBJ1-3
V gene: TRBV5-1
CDR3 protein: CASSATGASGNTIYF
CDR3 DNA: TGCGCCAGCAGCGCAACAGGGGCCTCTGGAAACACCATATATTTT

clone size: -
D gene: TRBD1
J gene: TRBJ2-1
V gene: TRBV6-5
CDR3 protein: CASSLQGASYNEQFF
CDR3 DNA: TGTGCCAGCTCGTTGCAGGGGGCATCCTACAATGAGCAGTTCTTC

clone size: -
D gene: TRBD1
J gene: TRBJ1-5
V gene: TRBV4-1
CDR3 protein: CASSQDWGQVISSNQPQHF
CDR3 DNA: TGCGCCAGCAGCCAAGATTGGGGACAGGTGATTTCGAGCAATCAGCCCCAGCATTTT

clone size: -
D gene: TRBD2
J gene: TRBJ2-3
V gene: TRBV5-6
CDR3 protein: CASSLGGRGDTQYF
CDR3 DNA: TGTGCCAGCAGCTTGGGCGGGAGAGGTGATACGCAGTATTTT

clone size: -
D gene: -
J gene: TRBJ1-1
V gene: TRBV29-1
CDR3 protein: CSVAVGGNTEAFF
CDR3 DNA: TGCAGCGTTGCGGTCGGAGGGAACACTGAAGCTTTCTTT

clone size: -
D gene: TRBD1
J gene: TRBJ1-6
V gene: TRBV6-4
CDR3 protein: CASSPTGTGDSPLHF
CDR3 DNA: TGTGCCAGCAGCCCGACCGGGACAGGGGATTCACCCCTCCACTTT

clone size: once
D gene: TRBD1
J gene: TRBJ1-6
V gene: TRBV27
CDR3 protein: CASSPRTGAFNSPLHF
CDR3 DNA: TGTGCCAGCAGTCCCCGGACAGGGGCTTTCAATTCACCCCTCCACTTT

clone size: few
D gene: TRBD1
J gene: TRBJ1-2
V gene: TRBV30
CDR3 protein: CAWSRDRKNYGYTF
CDR3 DNA: TGTGCCTGGAGTCGGGACAGAAAAAACTATGGCTACACCTTC

clone size: -
D gene: -
J gene: TRBJ2-1
V gene: TRBV9
CDR3 protein: CASSVDSINEQFF
CDR3 DNA: TGTGCCAGCAGCGTAGACTCTATCAATGAGCAGTTCTTC

clone size: few
D gene: TRBD1
J gene: TRBJ2-1
V gene: TRBV6-5
CDR3 protein: CASSSQGDEQFF
CDR3 DNA: TGTGCCAGCAGCTCACAGGGGGATGAGCAGTTCTTC

clone size: -
D gene: TRBD1
J gene: TRBJ1-2
V gene: TRBV5-1
CDR3 protein: CASRWDSAEEGYTF
CDR3 DNA: TGCGCCAGCAGGTGGGACAGCGCCGAGGAAGGCTACACCTTC

clone size: -
D gene: TRBD2
J gene: TRBJ2-2
V gene: TRBV7-2
CDR3 protein: CASSRQPRLAGGLAGELFF
CDR3 DNA: TGTGCCAGCAGCCGTCAGCCGAGGCTAGCGGGGGGGTTAGCCGGGGAGCTGTTTTTT

clone size: -
D gene: -
J gene: TRBJ2-7
V gene: TRBV5-8
CDR3 protein: CASSLGPSASYEQYF
CDR3 DNA: TGTGCCAGCAGCTTGGGGCCTAGCGCTTCCTACGAGCAGTACTTC

clone size: -
D gene: -
J gene: TRBJ2-2
V gene: TRBV7-2
CDR3 protein: CASSPDSYTGELFF
CDR3 DNA: TGTGCCAGCAGCCCCGACTCTTACACCGGGGAGCTGTTTTTT

clone size: -
D gene: TRBD1
J gene: TRBJ1-4
V gene: TRBV15
CDR3 protein: CATRFRDRNEKLFF
CDR3 DNA: TGTGCCACCAGGTTCCGGGACAGGAATGAAAAACTGTTTTTT

clone size: -
D gene: -
J gene: TRBJ2-1
V gene: TRBV5-1
CDR3 protein: CASTPISGFTYNEQFF
CDR3 DNA: TGCGCCAGCACCCCAATCTCGGGGTTTACATACAATGAGCAGTTCTTC

clone size: -
D gene: -
J gene: TRBJ1-1
V gene: TRBV5-1
CDR3 protein: CASSLVVSGTEAFF
CDR3 DNA: TGCGCCAGCAGCTTGGTGGTCAGTGGCACTGAAGCTTTCTTT

clone size: few
D gene: -
J gene: TRBJ2-2
V gene: TRBV25-1
CDR3 protein: CASEVAGYTGELFF
CDR3 DNA: TGTGCCAGTGAAGTTGCCGGGTACACCGGGGAGCTGTTTTTT

clone size: few
D gene: TRBD2
J gene: TRBJ2-1
V gene: TRBV29-1
CDR3 protein: CSVDGVAGEGNEQFF
CDR3 DNA: TGCAGCGTTGATGGGGTAGCGGGAGAGGGCAATGAGCAGTTCTTC

clone size: -
D gene: TRBD1
J gene: TRBJ1-1
V gene: TRBV5-5
CDR3 protein: CASSFGQGMNTEAFF
CDR3 DNA: TGTGCCAGCAGCTTTGGACAGGGGATGAACACTGAAGCTTTCTTT

clone size: -
D gene: -
J gene: TRBJ2-5
V gene: TRBV12-5
CDR3 protein: CASGPALAQYF
CDR3 DNA: TGTGCTAGTGGTCCCGCCCTAGCCCAGTACTTC

clone size: -
D gene: -
J gene: TRBJ1-3
V gene: TRBV10-3
CDR3 protein: CAISEGTAALGNTIYF
CDR3 DNA: TGTGCCATCAGTGAAGGAACAGCCGCTCTCGGCAACACCATATATTTT

clone size: -
D gene: -
J gene: TRBJ1-1
V gene: TRBV15
CDR3 protein: CATSRDWAGNTEAFF
CDR3 DNA: TGTGCCACCAGCAGAGATTGGGCAGGGAACACTGAAGCTTTCTTT

clone size: -
D gene: TRBD1
J gene: TRBJ2-2
V gene: TRBV5-8
CDR3 protein: CASSRQGYTGELFF
CDR3 DNA: TGTGCCAGCAGTCGACAGGGGTACACCGGGGAGCTGTTTTTT

clone size: -
D gene: -
J gene: TRBJ2-4
V gene: TRBV30
CDR3 protein: CAWSGKAKNIQYF
CDR3 DNA: TGTGCCTGGAGCGGGAAAGCCAAAAACATTCAGTACTTC

clone size: -
D gene: -
J gene: TRBJ2-7
V gene: TRBV5-1
CDR3 protein: CASSPGGTGIYEQYF
CDR3 DNA: TGCGCCAGCAGCCCGGGGGGGACAGGGATCTACGAGCAGTACTTC

clone size: -
D gene: -
J gene: TRBJ1-1
V gene: TRBV18
CDR3 protein: CASSSSGVGNTEAFF
CDR3 DNA: TGTGCCAGCTCATCCTCAGGGGTGGGGAACACTGAAGCTTTCTTT

clone size: once
D gene: TRBD1
J gene: TRBJ1-2
V gene: TRBV19
CDR3 protein: CASRLTGTVYGYTF
CDR3 DNA: TGTGCCAGTAGACTGACAGGGACCGTTTATGGCTACACCTTC

clone size: -
D gene: -
J gene: TRBJ1-4
V gene: TRBV19
CDR3 protein: CASSLTFNRLGWEKLFF
CDR3 DNA: TGTGCCAGTAGTCTTACCTTTAACAGGCTCGGATGGGAAAAACTGTTTTTT

clone size: -
D gene: TRBD2
J gene: TRBJ2-3
V gene: TRBV6-1
CDR3 protein: CASSDRLADRRDTQYF
CDR3 DNA: TGTGCCAGCAGTGACCGACTAGCGGACCGGAGGGATACGCAGTATTTT

clone size: few
D gene: TRBD2
J gene: TRBJ2-5
V gene: TRBV2
CDR3 protein: CASSREGGQETQYF
CDR3 DNA: TGTGCCAGCAGCCGGGAGGGGGGCCAAGAGACCCAGTACTTC

clone size: -
D gene: TRBD1
J gene: TRBJ1-5
V gene: TRBV15
CDR3 protein: CATSIGQGFPNQPQHF
CDR3 DNA: TGTGCCACCAGCATCGGACAGGGGTTCCCCAATCAGCCCCAGCATTTT

clone size: -
D gene: -
J gene: TRBJ1-1
V gene: TRBV3-1/TRBV3-2
CDR3 protein: CASSQEGGGTEAFF
CDR3 DNA: TGTGCCAGCAGCCAAGAGGGAGGGGGCACTGAAGCTTTCTTT

clone size: -
D gene: -
J gene: TRBJ1-4
V gene: TRBV5-4
CDR3 protein: CASSKVFGGAVGGNEKLFF
CDR3 DNA: TGTGCCAGCAGCAAGGTTTTCGGAGGGGCGGTTGGCGGTAATGAAAAACTGTTTTTT

clone size: -
D gene: TRBD2
J gene: TRBJ2-1
V gene: TRBV10-3
CDR3 protein: CAISEAGLENYNEQFF
CDR3 DNA: TGTGCCATCAGTGAAGCAGGACTAGAGAACTACAATGAGCAGTTCTTC

clone size: -
D gene: -
J gene: TRBJ1-1
V gene: TRBV7-9
CDR3 protein: CASRPGQNTEAFF
CDR3 DNA: TGTGCCAGCAGACCGGGACAGAACACTGAAGCTTTCTTT

clone size: -
D gene: TRBD2
J gene: TRBJ2-7
V gene: TRBV6-1
CDR3 protein: CASSSWTSGTYEQYF
CDR3 DNA: TGTGCCAGCAGTTCCTGGACTAGCGGAACCTACGAGCAGTACTTC

clone size: few
D gene: TRBD1
J gene: TRBJ1-4
V gene: TRBV5-1
CDR3 protein: CASSLAGGIGEKLFF
CDR3 DNA: TGCGCCAGCAGCTTGGCAGGGGGCATCGGTGAAAAACTGTTTTTT